This entry lists 19 T cell receptor beta chains sequenced from one sample in a study of cytomegalovirus exposure and HLA in healthy donors. PCR was performed using 60 Vbeta and 13 Jbeta primers. Profiled with immunoSEQ multiplex PCR; TCRdb holds only in-frame clones, not every one. The table shows 170,000 or so clones, with approximately 80% occurring only once. What was sequenced was PBMCs. The receptors derive from a male donor in good health and CMV-seropositive.

The genes are TRBV10-3 and TRBJ2-1; 7 bases map to TRBD2. CDR1 is ENHRY, CDR2 SYGVKD, per germline. The CDR3 is 14 residues long. V lost 7 bases and J lost 1; bases outside the gene matches: 4. The CDR3 bases are TGTGCCATCATGGGCGGGGGTTCCTACAATGAGCAGTTCTTC. Its translation is CAIMGGGSYNEQFF.

This sequence joins TRBV7-2 and TRBJ2-7; D call uncertain. The germline CDR1 and CDR2 sequences are SGHTA and FQGNSA. V was pared by 5 bases and J by 2 bases, with 7 bases between. The CDR3 extends over 12 amino acids. The CDR3 DNA sequence: TGTGCCAGCAGCCATAGCACCTACGAGCAGTACTTC. Its protein product is CASSHSTYEQYF.

The chain uses TRBV7-6 and TRBJ2-5; D might be TRBD2 (5 bases). The CDR3 extends over 14 amino acids. Germline CDR1 and CDR2: SGHVS and FNYEAQ. Trimming left V 5 bases short and J 2 bases short, with 12 bases between. In nucleotides, the CDR3 is TGTGCCAGCAGCAAAGCCGGGGTTCAAGAGACCCAGTACTTC. Translating gives CASSKAGVQETQYF.

The chain couples TRBV11-3 to TRBJ2-2, with 7 bases matching TRBD2. CDR1 and CDR2 from the germline V gene are SGHNT and YENEEA. The CDR3 length is 15 residues. V lost 5 bases and J lost 0; bases outside the gene matches: 3. For the CDR3, the DNA is TGTGCCAGCAGCCAAAGCGGGACGAACACCGGGGAGCTGTTTTTT. This encodes CASSQSGTNTGELFF.

This chain connects TRBV11-1 to TRBJ2-1, with D possibly matching TRBD2 (6 bases). The germline CDR1 and CDR2 sequences are SGHAT and FQDESV (reference sequence). The CDR3 has 16 amino acids. Deletions cut 6 bases from V and 3 bases from J, with 18 bases between. The CDR3 spells CASSSGASGFYNEQFF. The CDR3 nucleotides read TGTGCCAGCAGTTCGGGAGCTAGTGGCTTCTACAATGAGCAGTTCTTC.

This clone was observed a few times. This chain joins TRBV5-6 and TRBJ1-1; 7 bases are shared with TRBD1. CDR1 and CDR2 (germline): SGHDT, YYEEEE. Unmatched junction bases numbered 3, after V lost 3 bases and J lost 4 bases. The CDR3 covers 13 residues. The DNA of the CDR3 is TGTGCCAGCAGCTCAGGGGGTAGCACTGAAGCTTTCTTT. This gives the protein CASSSGGSTEAFF. The variable domain in full, with the rest retrieved from reference TRBV5-6 and TRBJ1-1, is DAGVTQSPTHLIKTRGQQVTLRCSPKSGHDTVSWYQQALGQGPQFIFQYYEEEERQRGNFPDRFSGHQFPNYSSELNVNALLLGDSALYLCASSSGGSTEAFFGQGTRLTVV.

The chain uses TRBV27 and TRBJ2-7; D is ambiguous. The length of the CDR3 is 14 residues. V lost 2 bases and J 2 bases, leaving 10 bases between the germline ends. CDR1 is MNHEY and CDR2 is SMNVEV in the germline V gene (reference sequence). The CDR3 reads CASSLSQQAYEQYF. DNA of the CDR3: TGTGCCAGCAGTTTAAGTCAACAAGCCTACGAGCAGTACTTC.

The chain links TRBV18 to TRBJ2-1, with 8 nucleotides matching TRBD2. V gave up 3 bases and J gave up 7 bases; unmatched junction bases: 14. CDR1 is KGHSH and CDR2 is LQKENI in the germline V gene. There are 17 residues in the CDR3. The CDR3 loop reads CASSPFPRTGGHNEQFF. The CDR3 coding sequence is TGTGCCAGCTCACCTTTCCCTAGAACGGGAGGGCATAATGAGCAGTTCTTC. Variable domain in full (rest from reference TRBV18 and TRBJ2-1): NAGVMQNPRHLVRRRGQEARLRCSPMKGHSHVYWYRQLPEEGLKFMVYLQKENIIDESGMPKERFSAEFPKEGPSILRIQQVVRGDSAAYFCASSPFPRTGGHNEQFFGPGTRLTVL.

The rearrangement links TRBV11-3 to TRBJ2-1; D perhaps matches TRBD2 (6 bases). The V gene lost 3 bases and the J gene lost 10 bases, with 10 bases spanning the gap. Per the germline V gene, CDR1 is SGHNT and CDR2 is YENEEA. The CDR3 is made up of 12 amino acids. For the CDR3, the DNA is TGTGCCAGCAGCTTTTTGGCGGGAGAGCAGTTCTTC. Protein: CASSFLAGEQFF.

Ten or more counts support this clone. V gene TRBV6-5 combines with J gene TRBJ2-3, with D perhaps matching TRBD1 (6 bases). Germline loops: CDR1 MNHEY, CDR2 SVGAGI. This CDR3 spans 14 amino acids. Trimming stripped 0 bases from V and 6 bases from J, with 10 bases between. CDR3 sequence reads: CASSYSGAPDTQYF. CDR3 coding DNA: TGTGCCAGCAGTTACTCGGGGGCTCCTGATACGCAGTATTTT.

This sequence joins TRBV10-3 and TRBJ2-5; tentatively, D is TRBD1 (7 bases). Near its end, the DNA agrees better with TRBJ2-7, so the J call may be wrong. CDR3 length: 16 residues. In germline, CDR1 is ENHRY, CDR2 SYGVKD. The CDR3 here is CAVLPSSWTGGDEQYF. As DNA, the CDR3 is TGTGCCGTACTCCCGTCCTCCTGGACAGGCGGGGACGAGCAGTACTTC.

The rearrangement uses TRBV6-1 and TRBJ2-1; 10 nucleotides line up with TRBD2. This CDR3 has 15 amino acids. The J segment lost 2 bases and the V segment lost 6 bases, leaving 4 bases of the junction unmatched. Looked up from germline, CDR1 is MNHNS and CDR2 is SASEGT. The CDR3 region is CASSKLAGPYNEQFF. DNA of the CDR3: TGTGCCAGCAGCAAACTAGCGGGGCCCTACAATGAGCAGTTCTTC.

CDR3: CASRDPTGLRTEAFF. The CDR3 DNA reads TGTGCCAGCAGAGATCCGACAGGGTTACGGACTGAAGCTTTCTTT. The rearrangement uses TRBV2 and TRBJ1-1; 7 bases agree with TRBD1. The CDR3 sequence is 15 residues long. The germline CDR1 and CDR2 sequences are SNHLY and FYNNEI. V trimming: 6 bases; J trimming: 5 bases; junction bases outside the gene matches: 12. The variable domain in full, with the rest retrieved from reference TRBV2 and TRBJ1-1, is EPEVTQTPSHQVTQMGQEVILRCVPISNHLYFYWYRQILGQKVEFLVSFYNNEISEKSEIFDDQFSVERPDGSNFTLKIRSTKLEDSAMYFCASRDPTGLRTEAFFGQGTRLTVV.

This chain links TRBV19 with TRBJ1-2; 9 nucleotides align to TRBD1. Losses at the gene ends were 7 bases for V and 1 base for J; bases not matched to a gene: 10. In germline, CDR1 is LNHDA, CDR2 SQIVND (reference sequence). This CDR3 contains 16 residues. This CDR3 reads CASISTGGPVNYGYTF. For the CDR3, the DNA is TGTGCCAGTATATCGACAGGGGGGCCAGTTAACTATGGCTACACCTTC.

J is TRBJ1-2 and V is TRBV29-1; 10 nucleotides line up with TRBD1. The CDR3 contains 12 residues. Germline CDR1 SQVTM, CDR2 ANQGSEA. V lost 7 bases, J lost 8 bases, and 7 bases stayed unmatched. The CDR3: CSETRDRGGYTF. The CDR3 DNA reads TGCAGCGAAACGAGGGACAGGGGAGGCTACACCTTC. The full variable domain, its missing parts supplied by reference TRBV29-1 and TRBJ1-2, is SAVISQKPSRDICQRGTSLTIQCQVDSQVTMMFWYRQQPGQSLTLIATANQGSEATYESGFVIDKFPISRPNLTFSTLTVSNMSPEDSSIYLCSETRDRGGYTFGSGTRLTVV.

The chain employs TRBV6-1 and TRBJ1-2, with 8 bases matching TRBD1. Germline V lookup: CDR1 MNHNS, CDR2 SASEGT. V was clipped by 9 bases and J by 5 bases; unmatched bases: 11. CDR3 size: 14 residues. This CDR3 reads CASSGTGTFYGYTF. CDR3 DNA sequence: TGTGCCAGTTCCGGGACAGGTACTTTTTATGGCTACACCTTC.

The chain's CDR3 is CASQSGGLAGYNEQFF. Here the CDR3 DNA reads TGTGCCAGCCAATCGGGGGGGCTAGCGGGTTACAATGAGCAGTTCTTC. V is TRBV6-6 and J is TRBJ2-1; 8 nucleotides line up with TRBD2. Germline V gene data show CDR1 as MNHNY and CDR2 as SVGAGI (reference sequence). The CDR3 has 16 residues. Trimming removed 8 bases from V and 4 bases from J; junction bases left unmatched: 13.

V usage is TRBV7-8 and J usage is TRBJ2-7; the D gene is possibly TRBD2 (5 bases). The V end lost 5 bases, the J end lost 2 bases, and 19 bases lay between the germline ends. The CDR3 consists of 16 residues. The germline V gene has CDR1 SGHVS and CDR2 FQNEAQ. The CDR3 reads CASSPRLQDLTYEQYF. CDR3 in DNA: TGTGCCAGCAGCCCACGCCTGCAGGACTTAACCTACGAGCAGTACTTC.

The CDR3 region has the DNA TGTGCCAGCAGCAAACTGTCCGGAGCGGAGCCCTTCACAGATACGCAGTATTTT. Its protein product is CASSKLSGAEPFTDTQYF. The chain has TRBV21-1 and TRBJ2-3; the D segment call TRBD2 is taken from the table without a DNA check. TRBV21-1 is a documented pseudogene. The CDR3 is 18 amino acids.